These T cell receptor beta chains were read from a single sample in a study of T cell responses to AZD1222 COVID-19 vaccine. The table came from immunoSEQ multiplex PCR; TCRdb's copy has only in-frame clones and leaves some out. The sample carries about 150,000 clones, 88% recorded once. Sequencing was performed on peripheral blood, taken on day 0 of AZD1222 vaccination. These TCRs come from an adult in good health. Both conserved end residues are part of each CDR3. The order of the fields is D gene, V gene, clone size, J gene, CDR3 protein, CDR3 DNA. The D gene is left open where the match is weak. A clone size is listed for some rows: how often the clone was seen (once, few, many), or a class if it is expanded.

TRBD1	TRBV4-3	NA	TRBJ1-6	CVSSPQGQGNSPLHF	TGCGTCAGCAGCCCTCAAGGACAGGGTAATTCACCCCTCCACTTT
NA	TRBV5-8	NA	TRBJ1-5	CASSYRGTPQHF	TGTGCCAGCAGCTACCGAGGGACGCCCCAGCATTTT
TRBD1	TRBV2	few	TRBJ2-7	CASSVGTGPYEQYF	TGTGCCAGCAGTGTTGGGACAGGACCCTACGAGCAGTACTTC
NA	TRBV4-2	NA	TRBJ1-2	CASSHESGYTF	TGTGCCAGCAGCCACGAGAGTGGCTACACCTTC
TRBD1	TRBV19	NA	TRBJ2-1	CASSTAGGNEQFF	TGTGCCAGTAGTACGGCAGGGGGCAATGAGCAGTTCTTC
TRBD2	TRBV7-2	NA	TRBJ2-1	CASSTVGIAGGNEQFF	TGTGCCAGCAGCACAGTAGGAATAGCGGGGGGCAATGAGCAGTTCTTC
TRBD1	TRBV4-1	NA	TRBJ1-2	CASSQQGGYGYTF	TGCGCCAGCAGCCAACAGGGGGGCTATGGCTACACCTTC
NA	TRBV3-1/TRBV3-2	NA	TRBJ1-2	CASSPDGANYGYTF	TGTGCCAGCAGTCCAGATGGGGCTAACTATGGCTACACCTTC
TRBD2	TRBV5-4	NA	TRBJ2-5	CASSDPAGGKGETQYF	TGTGCCAGCAGCGATCCCGCGGGGGGTAAAGGAGAGACCCAGTACTTC
TRBD1	TRBV18	NA	TRBJ2-5	CASSRDRQETQYF	TGTGCCAGCTCACGGGACAGGCAAGAGACCCAGTACTTC
NA	TRBV27	NA	TRBJ2-1	CASIGPANEQFF	TGTGCCAGCATCGGCCCAGCCAATGAGCAGTTCTTC
NA	TRBV21-1	NA	TRBJ1-3	CASTTMGGHSGNTIYF	TGTGCCAGCACCACGATGGGGGGGCATTCTGGAAACACCATATATTTT
NA	TRBV7-2	once	TRBJ1-2	CASSLGFTNYGYTF	TGTGCCAGCAGCTTGGGGTTTACCAACTATGGCTACACCTTC
TRBD2	TRBV24-1	NA	TRBJ2-5	CAPAHGARGIQETQYF	TGTGCCCCCGCCCACGGTGCGCGGGGGATCCAAGAGACCCAGTACTTC
TRBD1	TRBV5-1	NA	TRBJ1-4	CASSSQGANEKLFF	TGCGCCAGCAGCTCACAGGGGGCTAATGAAAAACTGTTTTTT
NA	TRBV12-5	NA	TRBJ2-1	CASGGGSGHEQFF	TGTGCTAGTGGTGGGGGCAGTGGCCATGAGCAGTTCTTC
NA	TRBV19	NA	TRBJ1-1	CASSPRPDTEAFF	TGTGCCAGTAGTCCTCGACCGGACACTGAAGCTTTCTTT
NA	TRBV4-3	NA	TRBJ1-6	CASSQERGTLNSPLHF	TGCGCCAGCAGCCAAGAGCGGGGGACGCTAAATTCACCCCTCCACTTT
NA	TRBV20-1	NA	TRBJ1-1	CSASTNRPGTEAFF	TGCAGTGCGAGTACGAACAGGCCTGGGACTGAAGCTTTCTTT
NA	TRBV7-6	NA	TRBJ1-4	CASSAFGQNNEKLFF	TGTGCCAGCAGCGCATTCGGACAGAATAATGAAAAACTGTTTTTT
NA	TRBV3-1/TRBV3-2	NA	TRBJ1-2	CASQSDYGYTF	TGTGCCAGCCAGTCGGACTATGGCTACACCTTC
TRBD2	TRBV5-1	NA	TRBJ2-4	CASREGSSGENQYF	TGCGCCAGCCGCGAGGGGTCTAGCGGAGAAAATCAGTACTTC
TRBD1	TRBV7-8	NA	TRBJ1-3	CASSLATGVSGNTIYF	TGTGCCAGCAGCTTAGCAACAGGGGTGTCTGGAAACACCATATATTTT
NA	TRBV4-3	NA	TRBJ2-7	CASSHVHPSYEQYF	TGCGCCAGCAGCCACGTACACCCCTCCTACGAGCAGTACTTC
NA	TRBV14	NA	TRBJ2-1	CASSQVSPQGQFF	TGTGCCAGCAGCCAAGTATCCCCTCAGGGGCAGTTCTTC
TRBD1	TRBV7-2	NA	TRBJ2-2	CASSTTGALTGELFF	TGTGCCAGCAGCACAACAGGGGCGCTAACCGGGGAGCTGTTTTTT
NA	TRBV4-1	NA	TRBJ1-2	CASSQGGRANYGYTF	TGCGCCAGCAGCCAAGGGGGCAGAGCTAACTATGGCTACACCTTC
NA	TRBV15	NA	TRBJ2-1	CATSGRADLGNEQFF	TGTGCCACCAGCGGCCGGGCCGATTTGGGGAATGAGCAGTTCTTC